The 17 T cell receptor beta chains below all came from one sample that was sequenced in a study of blood T cell repertoires in COVID-19. Clones were sequenced by immunoSEQ multiplex PCR, and TCRdb holds only the in-frame ones, with some missing. The sample records more than 80,000 clones, approximately 88% being singletons. The sequenced material came from peripheral blood. Every receptor here comes from a woman of 80 years or more with active or convalescent COVID-19.

V is TRBV27 and J is TRBJ1-6; D is unresolved. Germline-derived CDR1 and CDR2 are MNHEY and SMNVEV (reference sequence). Trimming stripped 5 bases from V and 0 bases from J, with 8 bases between. This CDR3 is built from 15 residues. The CDR3 coding sequence is TGTGCCAGCAGTCCTTGGAGCTCCTATAATTCACCCCTCCACTTT. Its protein product is CASSPWSSYNSPLHF.

This clone was counted a few times. The CDR3 region is CASSATRLNTEAFF. DNA of the CDR3: TGTGCCAGCAGTGCGACACGGTTGAACACTGAAGCTTTCTTT. The J gene is TRBJ1-1, the V gene TRBV6-2 or TRBV6-3; D remains ambiguous. CDR1 and CDR2 (germline): MNHEY, SVGEGT. Deletions cut 5 bases from V and 0 bases from J, with 10 bases between. The CDR3 extends over 14 amino acids.

Only a few counts were recorded for this clone. The DNA of the CDR3 is TGTGCCAGCAGGCCCTCCGGAGGGAACTATGGCTACACCTTC. This sequence encodes CASRPSGGNYGYTF. V and J are TRBV28 and TRBJ1-2; no clear D. Germline V gene lookup returns CDR1 MDHEN and CDR2 SYDVKM. The CDR3 spans 14 residues. Deletions cut 6 bases from V and 2 bases from J, with 13 bases between.

CDR3 protein: CAWNGGKGTEAFF. CDR3 in DNA: TGTGCCTGGAATGGGGGGAAAGGGACTGAAGCTTTCTTT. The genes are TRBV30 and TRBJ1-1; D perhaps matches TRBD1 (5 bases). Germline-derived CDR1 and CDR2 are GTSNPN and SVGIG (reference sequence). The CDR3 spans 13 residues. V was clipped by 4 bases and J by 5 bases, with 14 bases between them.

This rearrangement joins TRBV7-9 to TRBJ2-7; tentative D call: TRBD1 (6 bases). Germline CDR1 is SEHNR and CDR2 is FQNEAQ (reference sequence). The CDR3 covers 15 residues. V lost 4 bases and J 2 bases, leaving 15 bases between the germline ends. CDR3 in DNA: TGTGCCAGCAGCTCGGGTGCAGGGGTAACCTACGAGCAGTACTTC. Residues: CASSSGAGVTYEQYF. Combining the CDR3 with reference TRBV7-9 and TRBJ2-7 gives the whole variable domain DTGVSQNPRHKITKRGQNVTFRCDPISEHNRLYWYRQTLGQGPEFLTYFQNEAQLEKSRLLSDRFSAERPKGSFSTLEIQRTEQGDSAMYLCASSSGAGVTYEQYFGPGTRLTVT.

The chain couples TRBV28 to TRBJ2-3; D remains unclear. The CDR3 extends over 13 amino acids. The V end lost 3 bases, the J end lost 0 bases, and 4 bases lay between the germline ends. The germline V gene has CDR1 MDHEN and CDR2 SYDVKM. CDR3 DNA: TGTGCCAGCAGTTTTAGCAGCACAGATACGCAGTATTTT. It specifies CASSFSSTDTQYF. Full variable domain (remainder filled in from reference TRBV28 and TRBJ2-3): DVKVTQSSRYLVKRTGEKVFLECVQDMDHENMFWYRQDPGLGLRLIYFSYDVKMKEKGDIPEGYSVSREKKERFSLILESASTNQTSMYLCASSFSSTDTQYFGPGTRLTVL.

The gene calls are TRBV9 and TRBJ1-2; D call uncertain. The V and J ends lost 0 bases and 4 bases respectively, with 10 bases between them. The CDR3 spans 14 residues. Germline V gene lookup returns CDR1 SGDLS and CDR2 YYNGEE. The CDR3, as DNA: TGTGCCAGCAGCGTAGGTGAGGGCGGCTATGGCTACACCTTC. Protein product: CASSVGEGGYGYTF. Full variable domain (missing parts from reference TRBV9 and TRBJ1-2): DSGVTQTPKHLITATGQRVTLRCSPRSGDLSVYWYQQSLDQGLQFLIQYYNGEERAKGNILERFSAQQFPDLHSELNLSSLELGDSALYFCASSVGEGGYGYTFGSGTRLTVV.

The chain couples TRBV5-1 to TRBJ1-5; the match to TRBD1 covers 10 bases. CDR1 SGHRS and CDR2 YFSETQ come from the germline V gene. The CDR3 spans 15 residues. With V trimmed by 1 base and J by 4 bases, 2 bases remained unmatched. This CDR3 is CASSLSGQGNQPQHF. The CDR3 region has the DNA TGCGCCAGCAGCTTGTCGGGACAGGGGAATCAGCCCCAGCATTTT.

J is TRBJ1-2 and V is TRBV9; TRBD1 is a possible D gene (5 bases). V lost 5 bases and J 6 bases, leaving 20 bases between the germline ends. Germline assignment: CDR1 SGDLS and CDR2 YYNGEE. The CDR3 runs 15 residues. CDR3 bases: TGTGCCAGCAGTGTTACACCTCGGGGGGTACATGGCTACACCTTC. This encodes CASSVTPRGVHGYTF.

The chain recombines TRBV4-2 with TRBJ2-1; 8 bases fit TRBD2. The V gene's germline CDR1 is LGHNA and CDR2 YNFKEQ. The CDR3 consists of 14 residues. V shed 1 base, J shed 10 bases, and the junction held 6 bases outside the gene matches. CDR3 DNA: TGTGCCAGCAGCCAAGCAACTAGCGGTCGGGAGCAGTTCTTC. Its protein product is CASSQATSGREQFF.

This clone has a single count. The chain employs TRBV3-1 (or the pseudogene TRBV3-2) and TRBJ2-1; 9 bases map to TRBD2. The CDR3 is 14 amino acids. Germline CDR1 reads LGHDT; CDR2 reads YNNKEL (reference sequence). The V and J ends lost 4 bases and 9 bases, in that order; junction bases with no gene match: 7. CDR3 protein: CASSRSGSMGEQFF. The DNA of the CDR3 is TGTGCCAGCAGCCGTAGCGGGAGTATGGGTGAGCAGTTCTTC.

The chain combines TRBV5-4 with TRBJ2-2, with D tentatively TRBD2 (7 bases). Germline V gene lookup returns CDR1 SGHNT and CDR2 YYREEE (reference sequence). This CDR3 comprises 16 residues. V was shortened by 4 bases and J by 4 bases, with 17 bases between the two germline ends. The CDR3 DNA follows: TGTGCCAGCAGCAAGGGGGGGGGTCGGAGCACCGGGGAGCTGTTTTTT. As protein: CASSKGGGRSTGELFF.

The chain recombines TRBV3-1 (or the pseudogene TRBV3-2) with TRBJ1-2; 9 bases are a match to TRBD1. Germline CDR1 is LGHDT and CDR2 is YNNKEL (reference sequence). J was trimmed by 4 bases and V by 3 bases; bases with no gene match: 3. The CDR3 has 14 residues. The CDR3 reads CASSQGTGPYGYTF. The CDR3 DNA reads as TGTGCCAGCAGCCAGGGGACAGGGCCCTATGGCTACACCTTC.

The chain has TRBV7-2 and TRBJ1-2, with a possible D match to TRBD1 (5 bases). V was shortened by 4 bases and J by 2 bases, with 11 bases between the two germline ends. The CDR3 covers 14 residues. Per the germline V gene, CDR1 is SGHTA and CDR2 is FQGNSA. The CDR3 sequence: CASSWDGGNYGYTF. The CDR3 DNA is TGTGCCAGCAGCTGGGACGGGGGAAACTATGGCTACACCTTC. The full variable domain, completed using reference TRBV7-2 and TRBJ1-2, is GAGVSQSPSNKVTEKGKDVELRCDPISGHTALYWYRQSLGQGLEFLIYFQGNSAPDKSGLPSDRFSAERTGGSVSTLTIQRTQQEDSAVYLCASSWDGGNYGYTFGSGTRLTVV.

This chain connects TRBV19 to TRBJ2-2; TRBD1 is a possible D gene (6 bases). V lost 7 bases and J lost 0, with 12 bases in between. The CDR3 contains 15 residues. Germline lookup yields CDR1 LNHDA and CDR2 SQIVND (reference sequence). DNA for the CDR3: TGTGCCAGTAAAACCCGACAGGCGAACACCGGGGAGCTGTTTTTT. Its protein product is CASKTRQANTGELFF. The full variable domain, in which reference TRBV19 and TRBJ2-2 provide the parts outside the CDR3, is DGGITQSPKYLFRKEGQNVTLSCEQNLNHDAMYWYRQDPGQGLRLIYYSQIVNDFQKGDIAEGYSVSREKKESFPLTVTSAQKNPTAFYLCASKTRQANTGELFFGEGSRLTVL.

The V gene is TRBV3-1 (or the pseudogene TRBV3-2), the J gene TRBJ2-2, with TRBD1 identical over 7 bases. The germline V gene encodes CDR1 LGHDT and CDR2 YNNKEL (reference sequence). V gave up 7 bases and J gave up 1 base; unmatched junction bases: 6. The CDR3 totals 15 residues. The CDR3 sequence: CASTFGQVNTGELFF. The CDR3 DNA reads TGTGCCAGCACCTTTGGACAGGTGAACACCGGGGAGCTGTTTTTT.

CDR3 DNA: TGTGCCAGCAGCCCCAGGGTTAACACCGGGGAGCTGTTTTTT. Translating gives CASSPRVNTGELFF. V gene TRBV7-2 combines with J gene TRBJ2-2; possible D gene TRBD1, 5 bases. The CDR3 sequence is 14 residues long. Trimming left V 5 bases short and J 2 bases short, with 9 bases between. CDR1 and CDR2 (germline): SGHTA, FQGNSA.